The present TCR beta chain was sequenced within a study of blood T cell repertoires in COVID-19. Germline V lookup: CDR1 MNHEY, CDR2 SMNVEV (reference sequence). Trimming took 2 bases from V and 2 from J, leaving 13 bases between them. The CDR3 sequence is 16 residues long. Followed over time, Seattle patients had been enrolled while infection was active. Sequencing was performed with immunoSEQ multiplex PCR; in TCRdb, only in-frame clones are kept and a portion is missing. The sample records approximately 180,000 clones, roughly 83% being singletons. The sequence came from a woman in her thirties or forties with COVID-19, enrolled during active disease. V is TRBV27 and J is TRBJ1-3; TRBD1 might be the D (5 bases). What was sequenced was peripheral blood. In DNA, the CDR3 is TGTGCCAGCAGTTTACGGGCAGGGAATACTGGAAACACCATATATTTT. Its protein product is CASSLRAGNTGNTIYF.